This passage covers 13 T cell receptor beta chains from one sample sequenced in a study of graft-versus-host responses after intestinal transplantation. Plating of about 200,000 CFSE-labeled responder cells was done together with about 200,000 irradiated, violet-dye-labeled stimulator cells. This table comes from immunoSEQ multiplex PCR, and its TCRdb copy is limited to in-frame clones, with some not included. The table has 8,000 to 10,000 clones, about 30% seen once; the top ten hold approximately 6.2%. Sequencing used alloreactive CD8+ T cells from a mixed lymphocyte reaction culture, obtained before intestinal transplant. Subset specified: CFSE-low proliferating T cells sorted from roughly 6-day pre-transplant mixed lymphocyte reaction (GvH or HvG direction). These receptors were taken from a human patient who received an intestinal transplant.

The rearrangement uses TRBV9 and TRBJ2-5; TRBD2 is a possible D gene (6 bases). The CDR3 consists of 12 residues. V lost 6 bases and J 5 bases, leaving 11 bases between the germline ends. Per the germline V gene, CDR1 is SGDLS and CDR2 is YYNGEE. CDR3: CASNARGETQYF. The CDR3 nucleotides are TGTGCCAGCAACGCCCGGGGGGAGACCCAGTACTTC.

In its sample, this clone was seen a few times. The chain couples TRBV5-1 to TRBJ1-2, with D maybe TRBD1 (5 bases). The CDR3 has 13 amino acids. V was shortened by 0 bases and J by 6 bases, with 9 bases between the two germline ends. Per the germline V gene, CDR1 is SGHRS and CDR2 is YFSETQ. The DNA of the CDR3 is TGCGCCAGCAGCTTGGCAGGGTTTGATGGCTACACCTTC. It encodes CASSLAGFDGYTF.

The V call is TRBV9, the J call TRBJ1-1; 7 positions match TRBD1. Germline V gene lookup returns CDR1 SGDLS and CDR2 YYNGEE. Germline trimming cut 4 bases from V and 8 bases from J; bases unmatched to any gene: 14. The CDR3 sequence is 15 residues long. The CDR3 DNA is TGTGCCAGCAGCCCCCGGGACAGCCACCTCGGGGAAGCTTTCTTT. Translated: CASSPRDSHLGEAFF.

This clone was seen more than once but under ten times. The V and J genes are TRBV6-5 and TRBJ1-1; weak D call: TRBD1 (6 bases). V was pared by 5 bases and J by 6 bases, with 13 bases between. This CDR3 spans 13 amino acids. CDR1 and CDR2 (germline): MNHEY, SVGAGI. The CDR3 loop is CASSTSGAAEAFF. The CDR3, as DNA: TGTGCCAGCAGTACTTCAGGGGCCGCTGAAGCTTTCTTT.

This clone was seen only a few times. This chain uses TRBV5-1 with TRBJ2-7; TRBD2 is a possible D gene (5 bases). The V end lost 0 bases, the J end lost 3 bases, and 10 bases lay between the germline ends. Germline V CDR1 and CDR2: SGHRS, YFSETQ. This CDR3 region has 14 residues. In DNA, the CDR3 is TGCGCCAGCAGCTTGGGAGGGCAAAGCTACGAGCAGTACTTC. Protein product: CASSLGGQSYEQYF.

The chain carries TRBV11-2 and TRBJ1-2, with 8 bases that match TRBD1. The CDR3 length is 13 residues. The trim removed 5 bases at V and 6 bases at J, leaving 5 bases unmatched. In germline, CDR1 is SGHAT, CDR2 FQNNGV. CDR3 bases: TGTGCCAGCAGCCGGACAGGGATCGATGGCTACACCTTC. It is translated as CASSRTGIDGYTF.

This clone was recorded a few times. The chain is built from TRBV27 and TRBJ1-2; the match to TRBD1 covers 7 bases. This CDR3 spans 16 amino acids. Unmatched junction bases numbered 7, after V lost 1 base and J lost 2 bases. CDR1 and CDR2 (germline): MNHEY, SMNVEV (reference sequence). Here the CDR3 DNA reads TGTGCCAGCAGTTTATGGGGGGACAGCGAGAACTATGGCTACACCTTC. This encodes CASSLWGDSENYGYTF.

The rearrangement links TRBV4-1 to TRBJ2-1; D is perhaps TRBD1 (5 bases). The germline V gene encodes CDR1 MGHRA and CDR2 YSYEKL. Trimming removed 10 bases from V and 4 bases from J, with 14 bases in between. The CDR3 consists of 13 residues. The CDR3 DNA is TGCGCCACCGCAGGGTTCCCTTACAATGAGCAGTTCTTC. Its protein is CATAGFPYNEQFF.

This clone has just a few counts. The chain carries TRBV6-6 and TRBJ1-1; D perhaps matches TRBD1 (6 bases). V dropped 0 bases and J dropped 3 bases, with 11 bases sitting between them. This CDR3 comprises 15 residues. Looked up from germline, CDR1 is MNHNY and CDR2 is SVGAGI (reference sequence). In DNA, the CDR3 is TGTGCCAGCAGTTACTCGAAGGGGGACGACACTGAAGCTTTCTTT. It encodes CASSYSKGDDTEAFF.

In this sample, this clone turned up a few times. The chain is built from TRBV5-1 and TRBJ1-1, with TRBD1 identical over 9 bases. The CDR3 covers 16 residues. Trimming removed 1 base from V and 4 bases from J; junction bases left unmatched: 8. Germline CDR1 and CDR2: SGHRS and YFSETQ. Here the CDR3 reads CASSLTGGYGGTEAFF. The CDR3 nucleotides are TGCGCCAGCAGCTTGACAGGGGGCTACGGGGGCACTGAAGCTTTCTTT.

This clone was detected only a few times. This CDR3 is CSARPDNEQFF. CDR3 coding DNA: TGCAGTGCTAGACCAGACAATGAGCAGTTCTTC. The chain joins TRBV20-1 to TRBJ2-1; D is uncertain. CDR1 and CDR2 from the germline V gene are DFQATT and SNEGSKA (reference sequence). The CDR3 covers 11 residues. Trimming stripped 2 bases from V and 5 bases from J, with 4 bases between.

V usage is TRBV13 and J usage is TRBJ1-1; 7 bases fit TRBD1. This CDR3 spans 15 amino acids. Trimming cost V 0 bases and J 3 bases; bases outside gene matches: 4. The germline V gene encodes CDR1 PRHDT and CDR2 FYEKMQ (reference sequence). CDR3 bases: TGTGCCAGCAGCTTAGGTGGGACAGCTTACACTGAAGCTTTCTTT. This translates into CASSLGGTAYTEAFF.

This clone was observed a few times. This chain joins TRBV19 and TRBJ1-5; D ambiguous. Germline V gene sequence: CDR1 LNHDA, CDR2 SQIVND (reference sequence). Trimming removed 1 base at V and 3 bases at J, with 10 bases between. The CDR3 runs to 15 residues. CDR3 nucleotide sequence: TGTGCCAGTAGTATAGGAGGATCGTTCAATCAGCCCCAGCATTTT. Translating gives CASSIGGSFNQPQHF.